What follows are 8 T cell receptor beta chains derived from one specimen sequenced in a study of TIL therapy for anti-PD-1-resistant metastatic lung cancer. Time point of the sample: pre-treatment sample, taken before nivolumab and TIL therapy. The tumor samples were excised metastases, mostly pleural nodules or supraclavicular lymph nodes. This was the immunoSEQ v3 assay. Using immunoSEQ multiplex PCR, the repertoire was profiled, and TCRdb retains in-frame clones only, with some absent. The table includes roughly 10,000 clones, about 60% detected once. This specimen consisted of tumor tissue, obtained at baseline. These receptors originate from a person aged 25-79 years with non-small cell lung cancer.

This clone was detected only a few times. This rearrangement joins TRBV6-1 to TRBJ1-5; the D is unclear. Trimming removed 3 bases from V and 4 bases from J, with 13 bases in between. From germline, CDR1 is MNHNS and CDR2 SASEGT. The CDR3 is made up of 15 amino acids. The CDR3 region has the DNA TGTGCCAGCAGTGAGGTGATCCAGGTAAATCAGCCCCAGCATTTT. Translating it yields CASSEVIQVNQPQHF.

This clone was detected a few times. Here the CDR3 DNA reads TGTGCCAGTAGTTGGGGAGCGGGTTTCTCCTACGAGCAGTACTTC. Translating gives CASSWGAGFSYEQYF. The rearrangement uses TRBV19 and TRBJ2-7, with a possible D match to TRBD2 (6 bases). The germline gives CDR1 LNHDA, CDR2 SQIVND (reference sequence). The CDR3 runs to 15 residues. The V end was cut by 5 bases, the J end by 0 bases, with 14 bases between.

The J gene is TRBJ2-5, the V gene TRBV5-1; D remains ambiguous. Germline V gene sequence: CDR1 SGHRS, CDR2 YFSETQ. V gave up 0 bases and J gave up 3 bases, with 6 bases separating them. CDR3 length: 13 residues. The CDR3 region has the DNA TGCGCCAGCAGCTTGGTAGTAGAAGAGACCCAGTACTTC. Its protein is CASSLVVEETQYF. Drawing the rest from reference TRBV5-1 and TRBJ2-5, the complete variable domain is KAGVTQTPRYLIKTRGQQVTLSCSPISGHRSVSWYQQTPGQGLQFLFEYFSETQRNKGNFPGRFSGRQFSNSRSEMNVSTLELGDSALYLCASSLVVEETQYFGPGTRLLVL.

This clone was recorded only once. One junction end does not reproduce the germline sequence, and a read error may be involved. The chain couples TRBV9 to TRBJ1-5; maybe TRBD1 (5 bases). CDR1 is SGDLS, CDR2 YYNGEE, per germline. The CDR3 has 16 amino acids. CDR3 DNA: TGTGCCAGCAGCGTAGGTCAGGGACTCAGCAACCAGCCCCAGCATTTT. Residues: CASSVGQGLSNQPQHF.

This clone was seen a single time. The chain uses TRBV11-1 and TRBJ2-5; possibly TRBD2 for D (5 bases). The J call may be incorrect, as the DNA end agrees better with TRBJ2-7. The CDR3 covers 14 residues. CDR1 and CDR2 from the germline V gene are SGHAT and FQDESV (reference sequence). The CDR3 here is CASSLAGETYEQYF. CDR3 coding DNA: TGTGCCAGCAGCTTAGCGGGAGAAACCTACGAGCAGTACTTC.

The V call is TRBV6-5, the J call TRBJ2-7, with TRBD1 matching 7 bases. The germline V gene has CDR1 MNHEY and CDR2 SVGAGI. There are 14 residues in the CDR3. V shed 3 bases, J shed 2 bases, and the junction held 4 bases outside the gene matches. As DNA, the CDR3 is TGTGCCAGCAGTTATTGGGACAGCCCCTACGAGCAGTACTTC. Protein sequence: CASSYWDSPYEQYF.

A remark on this clone: A much larger clone lies one base from this, so it may be a read error. The CDR3 here is CASSLVRGNTEAFF. CDR3 bases: TGCGCCAGCAGCTTGGTTCGGGGAAACACTGAAGCTTTCTTT. The chain couples TRBV5-1 to TRBJ1-1; unclear D gene. CDR1 is SGHRS, CDR2 YFSETQ, per germline. Trimming left V 0 bases short and J 2 bases short, with 8 bases between. This CDR3 is 14 amino acids long. Full variable domain (remainder filled in from reference TRBV5-1 and TRBJ1-1): KAGVTQTPRYLIKTRGQQVTLSCSPISGHRSVSWYQQTPGQGLQFLFEYFSETQRNKGNFPGRFSGRQFSNSRSEMNVSTLELGDSALYLCASSLVRGNTEAFFGQGTRLTVV.

This clone was found once. The gene calls are TRBV15 and TRBJ2-7; tentative D call: TRBD1 (5 bases). The ends were cut back, 0 bases at V and 2 bases at J, with 20 bases in the middle. Germline CDR1 is LNHNV and CDR2 is YYDKDF (reference sequence). CDR3 length: 18 residues. CDR3 sequence (DNA): TGTGCCACCAGCAGAGATCTTCAGGGCCCTGGTGGGGCCTACGAGCAGTACTTC. It codes for CATSRDLQGPGGAYEQYF.